This TCR beta chain was obtained from a study of blood T cell repertoires in COVID-19. The wider study: The analysed material was cDNA or gDNA that came from T cells, B-cell-depleted T cells, or PBMCs.

This clone was recorded only once. Germline CDR1 is MNHEY and CDR2 is SVGAGI. This CDR3 contains 15 residues. The V gene end was trimmed by 6 bases and the J gene end by 1 base; junction bases not matched to a gene: 7. The protocol was immunoSEQ multiplex PCR, while the TCRdb copy is restricted to in-frame clones and leaves out a portion. The data contain 210,000 or so clones, around 82% of them singletons. Sequencing input: peripheral blood. This TCR came from a man between 50 and 59 years old with active or convalescent COVID-19. The V gene is TRBV6-5, the J gene TRBJ2-3; 7 positions match TRBD1. The CDR3 bases are TGTGCCAGCAGGGACGACAGGGACGGCACAGATACGCAGTATTTT. Amino acid sequence: CASRDDRDGTDTQYF.